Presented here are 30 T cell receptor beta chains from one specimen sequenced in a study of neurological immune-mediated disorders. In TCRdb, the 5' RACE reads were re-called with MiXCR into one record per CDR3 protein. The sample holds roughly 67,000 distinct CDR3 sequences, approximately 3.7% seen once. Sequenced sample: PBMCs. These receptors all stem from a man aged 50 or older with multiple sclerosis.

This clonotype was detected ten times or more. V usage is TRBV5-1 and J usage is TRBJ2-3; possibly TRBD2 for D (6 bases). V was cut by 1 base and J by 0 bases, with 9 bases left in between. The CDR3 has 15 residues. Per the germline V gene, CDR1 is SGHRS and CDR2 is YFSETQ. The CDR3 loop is CASSLYAGSTDTQYF. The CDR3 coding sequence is TGCGCCAGCAGCTTGTACGCGGGGAGCACAGATACGCAGTATTTT.

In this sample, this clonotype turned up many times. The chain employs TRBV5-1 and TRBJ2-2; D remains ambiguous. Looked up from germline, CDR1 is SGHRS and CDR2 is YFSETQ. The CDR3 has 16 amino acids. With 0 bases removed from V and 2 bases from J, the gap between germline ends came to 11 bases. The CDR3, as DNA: TGCGCCAGCAGCTTGGTCTACGGTATCAACACCGGGGAGCTGTTTTTT. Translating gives CASSLVYGINTGELFF.

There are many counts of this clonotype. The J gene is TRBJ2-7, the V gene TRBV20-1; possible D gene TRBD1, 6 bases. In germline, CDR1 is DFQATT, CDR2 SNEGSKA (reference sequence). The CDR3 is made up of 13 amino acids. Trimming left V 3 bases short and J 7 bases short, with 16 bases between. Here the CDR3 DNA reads TGCAGTGCTAGGGACACTCTGGGGGCGGAGCAGTACGTC. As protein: CSARDTLGAEQYV.

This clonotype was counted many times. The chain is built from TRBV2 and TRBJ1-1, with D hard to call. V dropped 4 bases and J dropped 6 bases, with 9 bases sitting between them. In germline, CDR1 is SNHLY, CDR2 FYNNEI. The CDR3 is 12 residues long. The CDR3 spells CASSVQEAEAFF. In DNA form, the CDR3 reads TGTGCCAGCAGTGTACAAGAGGCTGAAGCTTTCTTT.

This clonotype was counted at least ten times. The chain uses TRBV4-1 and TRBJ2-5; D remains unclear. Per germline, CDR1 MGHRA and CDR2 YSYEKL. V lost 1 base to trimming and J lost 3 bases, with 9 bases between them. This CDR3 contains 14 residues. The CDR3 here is CASSQVPEEETQYF. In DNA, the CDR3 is TGCGCCAGCAGCCAAGTTCCAGAGGAAGAGACCCAGTACTTC.

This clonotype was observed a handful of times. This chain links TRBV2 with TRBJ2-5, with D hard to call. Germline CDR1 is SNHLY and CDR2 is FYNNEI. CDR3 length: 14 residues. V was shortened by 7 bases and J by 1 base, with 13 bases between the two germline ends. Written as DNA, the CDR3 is TGTGCCAGCAACCTCATAGGTGGCCAAGAGACCCAGTACTTC. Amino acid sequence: CASNLIGGQETQYF.

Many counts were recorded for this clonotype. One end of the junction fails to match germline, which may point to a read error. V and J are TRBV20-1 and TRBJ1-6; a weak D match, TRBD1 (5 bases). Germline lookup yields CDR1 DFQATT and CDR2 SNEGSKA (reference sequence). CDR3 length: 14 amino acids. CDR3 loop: CSAREFVENSPLNF. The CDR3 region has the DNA TGCAGTGCCAGGGAATTCGTCGAGAATTCACCCCTCAACTTT.

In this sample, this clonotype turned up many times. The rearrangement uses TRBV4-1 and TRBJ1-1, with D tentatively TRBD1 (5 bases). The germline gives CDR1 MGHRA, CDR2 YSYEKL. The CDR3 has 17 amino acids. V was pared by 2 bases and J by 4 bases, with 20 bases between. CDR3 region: CASSQTRDLTGGTEAFF. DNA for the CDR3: TGCGCCAGCAGCCAAACTCGGGACTTAACCGGGGGCACTGAAGCTTTCTTT.

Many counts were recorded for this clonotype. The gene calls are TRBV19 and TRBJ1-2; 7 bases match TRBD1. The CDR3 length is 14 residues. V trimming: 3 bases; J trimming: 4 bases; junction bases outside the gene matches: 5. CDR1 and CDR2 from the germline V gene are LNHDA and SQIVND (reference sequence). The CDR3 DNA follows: TGTGCCAGTAGTATCGGGACAGTCTCCTATGGCTACACCTTC. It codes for CASSIGTVSYGYTF.

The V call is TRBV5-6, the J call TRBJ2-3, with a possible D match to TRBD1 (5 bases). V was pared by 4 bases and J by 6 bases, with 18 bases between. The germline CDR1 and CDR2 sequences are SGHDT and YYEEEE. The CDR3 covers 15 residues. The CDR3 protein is CASSHDSAATDTQYF. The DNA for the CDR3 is TGTGCCAGCAGCCATGACAGCGCAGCGACGGATACGCAGTATTTT.

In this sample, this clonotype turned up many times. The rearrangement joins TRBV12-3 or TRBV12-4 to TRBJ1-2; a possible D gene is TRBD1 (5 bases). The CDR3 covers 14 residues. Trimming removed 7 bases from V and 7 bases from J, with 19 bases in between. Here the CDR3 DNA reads TGTGCCAGCAAAATGTTGGGGCAGGGAGGTGGCTACACCTTC. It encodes CASKMLGQGGGYTF.

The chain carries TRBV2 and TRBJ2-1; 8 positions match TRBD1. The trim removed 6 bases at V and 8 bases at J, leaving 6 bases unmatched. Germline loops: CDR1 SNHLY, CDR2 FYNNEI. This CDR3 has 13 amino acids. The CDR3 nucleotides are TGTGCCAGCAGAATACAGGGGGTGGATGAGCAGTTCTTC. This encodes CASRIQGVDEQFF.

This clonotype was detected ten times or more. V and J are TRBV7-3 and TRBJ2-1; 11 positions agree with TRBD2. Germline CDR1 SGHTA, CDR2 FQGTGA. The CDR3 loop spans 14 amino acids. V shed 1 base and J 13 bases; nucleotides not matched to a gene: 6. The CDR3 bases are TGTGCCAGCAGCTTAAGGCTAGCGGGGGGAGTTCAGTTCTTC. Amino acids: CASSLRLAGGVQFF.

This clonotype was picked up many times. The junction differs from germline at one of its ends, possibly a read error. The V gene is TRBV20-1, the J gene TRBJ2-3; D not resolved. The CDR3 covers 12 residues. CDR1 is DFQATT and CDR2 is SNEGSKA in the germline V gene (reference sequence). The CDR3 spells CSASGFQDPIGF. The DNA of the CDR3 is TGCAGTGCTAGCGGCTTCCAGGACCCTATCGGTTTT.

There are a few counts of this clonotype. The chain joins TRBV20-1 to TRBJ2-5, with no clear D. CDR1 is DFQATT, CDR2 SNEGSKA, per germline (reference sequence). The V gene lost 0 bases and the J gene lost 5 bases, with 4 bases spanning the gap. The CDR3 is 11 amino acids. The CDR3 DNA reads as TGCAGTGCTAGAGATGGGGAGACCCAGTACTTC. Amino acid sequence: CSARDGETQYF.

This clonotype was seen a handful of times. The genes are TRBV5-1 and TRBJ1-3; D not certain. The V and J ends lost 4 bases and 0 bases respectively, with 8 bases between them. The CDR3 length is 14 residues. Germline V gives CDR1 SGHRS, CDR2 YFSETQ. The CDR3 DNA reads TGCGCCAGCAGCACCGGGAGCTCTGGAAACACCATATATTTT. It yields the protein CASSTGSSGNTIYF.

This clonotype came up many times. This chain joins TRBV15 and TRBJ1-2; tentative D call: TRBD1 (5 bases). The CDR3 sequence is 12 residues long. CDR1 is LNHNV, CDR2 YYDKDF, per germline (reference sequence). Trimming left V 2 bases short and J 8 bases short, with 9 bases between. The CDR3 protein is CATSRSREGYTF. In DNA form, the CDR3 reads TGTGCCACCAGCAGAAGCAGGGAGGGCTACACCTTC.

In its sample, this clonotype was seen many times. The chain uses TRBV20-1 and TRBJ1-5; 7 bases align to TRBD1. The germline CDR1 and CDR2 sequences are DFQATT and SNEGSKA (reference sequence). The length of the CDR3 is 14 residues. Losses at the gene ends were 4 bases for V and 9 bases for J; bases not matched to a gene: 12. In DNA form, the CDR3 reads TGCAGTGCTAAGGGACAGTATCTCCTCGGGCCCCAGCATTTT. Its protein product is CSAKGQYLLGPQHF.

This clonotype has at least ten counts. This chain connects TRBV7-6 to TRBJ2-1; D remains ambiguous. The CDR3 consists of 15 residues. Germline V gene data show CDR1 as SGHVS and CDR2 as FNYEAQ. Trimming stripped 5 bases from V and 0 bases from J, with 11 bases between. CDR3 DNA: TGTGCCAGCAGCGCTCCGGGCTTCTCCTACAATGAGCAGTTCTTC. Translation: CASSAPGFSYNEQFF.

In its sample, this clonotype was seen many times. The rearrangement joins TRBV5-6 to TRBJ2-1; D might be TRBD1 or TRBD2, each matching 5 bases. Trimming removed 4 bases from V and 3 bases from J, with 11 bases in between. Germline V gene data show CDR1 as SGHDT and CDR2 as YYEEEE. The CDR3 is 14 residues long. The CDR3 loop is CASSPGTDYNEQFF. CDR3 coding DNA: TGTGCCAGCAGCCCGGGGACGGACTACAATGAGCAGTTCTTC. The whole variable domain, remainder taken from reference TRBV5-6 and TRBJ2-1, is DAGVTQSPTHLIKTRGQQVTLRCSPKSGHDTVSWYQQALGQGPQFIFQYYEEEERQRGNFPDRFSGHQFPNYSSELNVNALLLGDSALYLCASSPGTDYNEQFFGPGTRLTVL.

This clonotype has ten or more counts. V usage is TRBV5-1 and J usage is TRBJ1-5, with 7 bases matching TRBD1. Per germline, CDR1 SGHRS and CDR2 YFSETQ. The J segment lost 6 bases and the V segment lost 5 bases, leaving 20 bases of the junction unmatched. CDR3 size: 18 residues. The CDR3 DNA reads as TGCGCCAGCAGAACCTATCGACCTAGAGACAGGGAGGGTCAGCCCCAGCATTTT. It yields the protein CASRTYRPRDREGQPQHF.

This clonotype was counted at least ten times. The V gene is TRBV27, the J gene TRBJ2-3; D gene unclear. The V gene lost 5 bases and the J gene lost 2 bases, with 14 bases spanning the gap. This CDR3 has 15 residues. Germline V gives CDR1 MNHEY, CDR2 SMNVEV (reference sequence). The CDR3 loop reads CASSVDKVVTDTQYF. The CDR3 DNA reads TGTGCCAGCAGTGTAGACAAGGTCGTCACAGATACGCAGTATTTT.

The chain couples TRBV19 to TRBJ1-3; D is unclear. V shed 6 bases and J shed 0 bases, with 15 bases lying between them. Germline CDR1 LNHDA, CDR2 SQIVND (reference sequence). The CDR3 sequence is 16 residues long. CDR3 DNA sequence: TGTGCCAGTAGCTTCCCGGGTCTTCTCTCTGGAAACACCATATATTTT. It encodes CASSFPGLLSGNTIYF.

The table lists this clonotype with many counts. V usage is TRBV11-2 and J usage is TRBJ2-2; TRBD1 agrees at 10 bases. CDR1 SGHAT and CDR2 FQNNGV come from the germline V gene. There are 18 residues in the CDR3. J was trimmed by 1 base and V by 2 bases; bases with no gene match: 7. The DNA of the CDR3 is TGTGCCAGCAGCTTAAGGACAGGGGGACGCCTGAACACCGGGGAGCTGTTTTTT. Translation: CASSLRTGGRLNTGELFF.

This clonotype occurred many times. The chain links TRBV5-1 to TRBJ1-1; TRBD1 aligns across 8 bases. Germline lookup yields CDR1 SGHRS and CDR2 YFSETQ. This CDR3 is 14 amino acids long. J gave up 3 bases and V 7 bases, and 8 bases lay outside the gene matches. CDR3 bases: TGCGCCAGCGGGCTGACAGGGGACTACACTGAAGCTTTCTTT. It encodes CASGLTGDYTEAFF.

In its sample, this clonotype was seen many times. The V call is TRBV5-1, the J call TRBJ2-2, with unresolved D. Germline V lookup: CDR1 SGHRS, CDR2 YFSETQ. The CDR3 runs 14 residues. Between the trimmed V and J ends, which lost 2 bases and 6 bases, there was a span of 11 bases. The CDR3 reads CASSLSTVSGELFF. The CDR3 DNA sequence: TGCGCCAGCAGCTTATCCACAGTGTCCGGGGAGCTGTTTTTT.

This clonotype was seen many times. The CDR3 DNA is TGCGCCAGCAGCTTGGCTGGGGTGGTGAACACTGAAGCTTTCTTT. Protein product: CASSLAGVVNTEAFF. The chain joins TRBV5-1 to TRBJ1-1, with D uncertain. Per the germline V gene, CDR1 is SGHRS and CDR2 is YFSETQ. The V end was cut by 0 bases, the J end by 0 bases, with 9 bases between. The CDR3 length is 15 residues.

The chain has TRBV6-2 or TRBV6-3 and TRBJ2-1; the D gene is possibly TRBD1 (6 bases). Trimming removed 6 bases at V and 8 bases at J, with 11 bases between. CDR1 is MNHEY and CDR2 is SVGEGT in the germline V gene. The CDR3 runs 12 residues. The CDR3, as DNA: TGTGCCAGCAGAATACAGGGTTATGAGCAGTTCTTC. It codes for CASRIQGYEQFF.

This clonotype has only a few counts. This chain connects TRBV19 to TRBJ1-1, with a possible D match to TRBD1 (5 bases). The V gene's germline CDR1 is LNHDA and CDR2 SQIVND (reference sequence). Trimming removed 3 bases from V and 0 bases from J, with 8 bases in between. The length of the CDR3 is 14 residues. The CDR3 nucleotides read TGTGCCAGTAGTATGACAGAAATGAACACTGAAGCTTTCTTT. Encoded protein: CASSMTEMNTEAFF.

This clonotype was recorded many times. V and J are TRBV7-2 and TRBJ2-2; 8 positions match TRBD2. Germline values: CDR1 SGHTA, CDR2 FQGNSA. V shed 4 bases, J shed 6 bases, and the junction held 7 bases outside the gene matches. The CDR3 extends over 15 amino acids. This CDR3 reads CASSSPGGLAGELFF. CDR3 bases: TGTGCCAGCAGCTCCCCGGGGGGGCTGGCCGGGGAGCTGTTTTTT.